This T cell receptor (beta chain) originates from a study of T-cell reconstitution after alpha-beta-depleted transplantation in children. TCRbeta library preparation incorporated unique molecular identifiers. Each CDR3 protein gets one entry after TCRdb re-called the PCR reads with MiXCR. This table has about 610,000 distinct CDR3 sequences, roughly 10% appearing once. CDR3 length equals 10 residues. Looked up from germline, CDR1 is DFQATT and CDR2 is SNEGSKA (reference sequence). V gave up 3 bases and J gave up 9 bases, with 8 bases separating them. The sample was PBMCs from the stem cell graft donor, taken from the stem cell graft. The source is a human donor who donated a stem cell graft to a child with acute myeloid leukemia. The chain recombines TRBV20-1 with TRBJ1-1; D call uncertain. Here the CDR3 DNA reads TGCAGTGCTAGTCGGTCTAAAGCTTTCTTT. It codes for CSASRSKAFF.